This T cell receptor (beta chain) was recovered during a study of regulatory T cells in long-lasting Graves disease (dated by TCRdb to the early 2020s). Study-wide context: Persistent Graves' disease meant more than 5 years of antithyroid drug treatment with TSH receptor autoantibodies that stayed positive. This study used TCR sequencing and RNA sequencing of peripheral blood to compare persistent Graves' disease patients against newly diagnosed Graves' disease patients. The study was registered as a clinical trial and conducted in China. A total of about 35 samples underwent TCR sequencing: about 13 from persistent and about 20 from newly diagnosed Graves' disease patients. On average, persistent Graves' disease patients in the clinical cohort had been on antithyroid drugs for approximately ten years. What the research found in general, with its limitations: The small sample size was acknowledged by the authors as a limitation that may reduce accuracy. Persistent disease showed preferential use of TRBV28, TRBJ1-2 and TRBJ2-5, whereas newly diagnosed disease favored TRBV20-1 and TRBJ2-1. Sequencing and analysis were limited to the TCR beta chain. Only peripheral blood was studied, because thyroid tissue, the primary lesion, was inaccessible. Persistent patients shared more public clonotypes among themselves (around 2,700) than newly diagnosed patients did (roughly 910). Compared with newly diagnosed patients, patients with persistent Graves' disease had lower TCR Shannon entropy and fewer highly expanded clones, which suggests clonal expansion.

The CDR3 measures 13 amino acids from cysteine to phenylalanine. The only DNA kept is the CDR3, 39 bases in frame from the first base. V is clipped by 6 bases and J by 1 base, and the sequence between their germline boundaries is 9 bases long. Taken from the germline V gene (reference sequence), the CDR1 and CDR2 loops are DFQATT and SNEGSKA. This specimen's time point label, per the study, means: persistent/refractory GD, antithyroid drugs over 5 years with positive TRAb. For both TCR sequencing and RNA sequencing, RNA was extracted from PBMCs using TRIzol. Graves' disease was diagnosed according to American Thyroid Association guidelines. Patients for the study were recruited at an endocrinology department in Xi'an, China. Each patient gave roughly 10 milliliters of peripheral blood, collected in an EDTA anticoagulant tube. Ficoll Paque Plus density gradient separation was used to isolate PBMCs, and no further T cell sorting was done. An Agilent 2100 Bioanalyzer and agarose gel were used to assess RNA quality, and a NanoDrop 2000 was used to measure RNA concentration.

Libraries were prepared through multiplex PCR. The sequencer listed for this sample is Illumina HiSeq 4000. TCR beta libraries were built with iRepertoire HTBI primers and Arm-PCR amplification of CDR3 regions. Gel purification was performed on PCR products prior to sequencing. Turning to the authors' computational methods: Gene usage analysis of CDR3 amino acid clonotypes relied on the 55 to 80 TRBV and 14 TRBJ segments identified across samples. COPE and FqMerger were used to merge filtered high-quality paired reads into contigs. BLAST was used to align contigs to IMGT TRBV, TRBD and TRBJ reference genes, and CDR3 was defined according to IMGT. Clonotypes above 0.1% frequency were classified as highly expanded clones. Repertoire diversity was measured by Shannon entropy, and V-J evenness by the Gini coefficient. A clonotype found in more than one individual was treated as public. TCRdb reworked the public reads: Q25 trimming with fastp, MiXCR clone assembly, productive beta chains retained. Here each entry gathers all rows of one CDR3 protein and keeps the most common genes and DNA. It is TCRdb's table, rather than the study itself, that gives the V and J calls and clone size. For this sample the table gives about 300,000 distinct CDR3 sequences, of which under 25% were detected only once. The ten most abundant clones make up 56% of the sample.

This clonotype is a singleton in its sample. What this receptor recognizes is not known. It has no much larger one-base neighbor in the sample; base qualities were not kept. Evidence from a single read is weak. The chain uses TRBV20-1 and TRBJ2-2, with TRBD1 perhaps the D gene, on 5 matching bases. The source is a female donor with Graves disease. Sequenced here: peripheral blood mononuclear cells (PBMCs), sampled when the disease was refractory, from a patient treated with antithyroid drugs. The sequenced DNA: TGCAGTGCCCCTAGGGGGAACACCGGGGAGCTGTTTTTT. It codes for CSAPRGNTGELFF.